Listed below are T cell receptor beta chains from one sample, sequenced in a study of shared clonotypes between healthy human individuals. Using immunoSEQ multiplex PCR, the repertoire was profiled, and TCRdb retains in-frame clones only, with some absent. This sample has about 490,000 clones, with less than 80% found just once. Sequenced input: PBMCs. These receptors all come from a woman between 40 and 50 years old in good health. Some clones in this sample may be carry-over from other donors' samples. Both conserved end residues are part of each CDR3. D genes are given only for firm matches. A row's size may be missing; if present it is once, few, many or a size class.

size	D	J	V	CDR3	DNA
.	.	TRBJ2-5	TRBV7-9	CASSFLVSLRETQYF	TGTGCCAGCAGCTTCCTAGTTAGTTTACGGGAGACCCAGTACTTC
once	TRBD2	TRBJ2-1	TRBV11-2	CASSLDRDRWGGLGEQFF	TGTGCCAGCAGCTTAGATCGGGATCGGTGGGGGGGACTCGGTGAGCAGTTCTTC
.	TRBD1	TRBJ2-7	TRBV4-1	CASSRQGSYEQYF	TGCGCCAGCAGCCGACAGGGGTCCTACGAGCAGTACTTC
.	.	TRBJ1-2	TRBV6-6	CASTPAGFYGYTF	TGTGCCAGCACCCCGGCAGGGTTCTATGGCTACACCTTC
.	TRBD2	TRBJ2-3	TRBV6-7	CASSTAAPRLAGVSTDTQYF	TGTGCCAGCAGTACCGCCGCCCCACGACTAGCGGGAGTTTCTACAGATACGCAGTATTTT
.	.	TRBJ2-1	TRBV9	CASSETQLNEQFF	TGTGCCAGCAGCGAGACTCAACTCAATGAGCAGTTCTTC
.	TRBD1	TRBJ2-7	TRBV5-1	CASSTGGPGYEQYF	TGCGCCAGCAGCACAGGGGGACCTGGGTACGAGCAGTACTTC
.	TRBD1	TRBJ2-7	TRBV11-2	CASSRRLGQGDEQYF	TGTGCCAGCAGCCGGCGGTTAGGACAGGGTGACGAGCAGTACTTC
.	TRBD2	TRBJ2-7	TRBV2	CASSEGLAGGEQYF	TGTGCCAGCAGTGAAGGACTAGCGGGAGGCGAGCAGTACTTC
.	.	TRBJ1-5	TRBV6-1	CASSLQGNSNQPQHF	TGTGCCAGCAGCCTACAGGGAAATAGCAATCAGCCCCAGCATTTT
.	TRBD2	TRBJ2-7	TRBV5-4	CASSSGLAGSGEQYF	TGTGCCAGCAGCTCCGGACTAGCGGGAAGTGGAGAGCAGTACTTC
.	.	TRBJ1-1	TRBV7-2	CASSFGGVSAEKEAFF	TGTGCCAGCAGCTTTGGGGGGGTGTCGGCAGAAAAAGAAGCTTTCTTT
.	TRBD1	TRBJ2-5	TRBV19	CASRNNRGLGETQYF	TGTGCCAGTAGGAATAACAGGGGGCTTGGGGAGACCCAGTACTTC
.	.	TRBJ2-7	TRBV6-5	CASSKDARSYEQYF	TGTGCCAGCAGTAAGGACGCCCGCTCCTACGAGCAGTACTTC
.	TRBD1	TRBJ2-7	TRBV28	CASRTGVTYEQYF	TGTGCCAGCCGGACAGGGGTGACTTACGAGCAGTACTTC
.	.	TRBJ2-1	TRBV18	CASFTTTSQFF	TGTGCCAGCTTCACGACTACGAGCCAGTTCTTC
.	.	TRBJ2-1	TRBV15	CATSRDSGNEQFF	TGTGCCACCAGCAGAGATTCGGGGAATGAGCAGTTCTTC
.	TRBD2	TRBJ2-1	TRBV11-3	CASSLGLASVEQFF	TGTGCCAGCAGCTTGGGACTAGCGTCGGTTGAGCAGTTCTTC
.	.	TRBJ2-2	TRBV2	CASSLGDTNTGELFF	TGTGCCAGCAGCCTAGGGGACACGAACACCGGGGAGCTGTTTTTT
.	TRBD1	TRBJ2-7	TRBV6-1	CASSLPGQGYEQYF	TGTGCCAGCAGTCTGCCCGGACAGGGCTACGAGCAGTACTTC
.	.	TRBJ2-1	TRBV19	CASSLGQGTNEQFF	TGTGCCAGTAGTCTCGGACAAGGGACCAATGAGCAGTTCTTC
few	TRBD2	TRBJ2-3	TRBV28	CASSLFGFGEGSTDTQYF	TGTGCCAGCAGTCTTTTCGGGTTTGGGGAGGGGAGCACAGATACGCAGTATTTT